These T cell receptor beta chains were read from a single sample in a study of glioma-infiltrating T cells. TCRdb re-analysed the multiplex PCR reads in MiXCR, keeping a single row per CDR3 protein. The data contain roughly 100,000 distinct CDR3 sequences, around 28% of them seen just once; the ten biggest clones take up about 40%. Sequenced material: glioma tissue, nonneoplastic brain tissue, or PBMCs (not recorded which). These receptors were taken from a human donor with low-grade glioma or glioblastoma, undergoing nonglioma brain surgery, or in good health (not recorded which). Both conserved end residues are trimmed from each CDR3.

TRBJ2-3 | TRBV11-2 | ASSLGLYNTQY
TRBJ2-7 | TRBV2 | ASSETRGQGD
- | TRBV30 | ASGRDYTYEQY
TRBJ1-1 | TRBV11-1 | ASSPQYSNTEAF
TRBJ2-1 | TRBV7-2 | ASSTGTSGGSYNEQF
TRBJ2-7 | TRBV20-1 | SSRDRAGGRYEQY
TRBJ2-5 | TRBV11-2 | ASREGLAETQY
TRBJ2-3 | TRBV6-1 | ASLRGGGTDTQY
TRBJ2-7 | TRBV6-1 | ASTQTGTASYEQY
TRBJ2-7 | TRBV2 | ASKGEQSYEQY
TRBJ1-5 | TRBV9 | ASSVGGQGHQPQH
TRBJ2-3 | TRBV7-9 | ASSSSITDTQY
TRBJ2-7 | TRBV14 | ASSRQAGAYEQY
TRBJ1-6 | TRBV20-1 | SVDSGGSYNSPLH
TRBJ2-5 | TRBV19 | ASSSGAGAEETLY
TRBJ1-5 | TRBV27 | ASSLIGVCGSDQPQH
TRBJ2-3 | TRBV29-1 | SVTVLDSSTDTQY
TRBJ2-5 | TRBV6-5 | ASSNTETQY
TRBJ2-2 | TRBV3-1 | ASQRDRDYGELF
TRBJ1-6 | TRBV27 | ASSGQGSPLH
TRBJ2-2 | TRBV14 | ASSQQGTGELF
TRBJ2-7 | TRBV7-9 | ASSPNGAPGEQY